A single sample is the source of the 21 T cell receptor beta chains below, sequenced in a study of blood T cells in healthy people across ages. Next came a second PCR, run for about 7 to 11 cycles, which used a sample-barcoded 5' primer along with a J-beta primer mix. TCRdb independently ran MiXCR on the 5' RACE reads; one entry per CDR3 protein. The table records hundreds of thousands of distinct CDR3 sequences, roughly 64% of them present only once. The material sequenced was blood. These receptors originate from a man in his thirties or forties in good health.

V and J are TRBV20-1 and TRBJ2-1; possible D gene TRBD2, 6 bases. CDR3 length: 13 amino acids. V lost 0 bases and J 11 bases, leaving 14 bases between the germline ends. Looked up from germline, CDR1 is DFQATT and CDR2 is SNEGSKA (reference sequence). CDR3 sequence: CSARDLFLAQQFF. CDR3 nucleotide sequence: TGCAGTGCTAGAGACCTATTCCTAGCGCAGCAGTTCTTC.

The chain is built from TRBV7-2 and TRBJ2-7; 8 nucleotides match TRBD2. J gave up 4 bases and V 5 bases, and 7 bases lay outside the gene matches. There are 14 residues in the CDR3. CDR1 is SGHTA, CDR2 FQGNSA, per germline. CDR3 in DNA: TGTGCCAGCAGCCCCAGCGGGAGTGGGTACGAGCAGTACTTC. It specifies CASSPSGSGYEQYF.

In the case of this clonotype: At one of its ends the junction is not consistent with the germline gene, which may arise from a read error. The J gene is TRBJ2-5, the V gene TRBV7-7, with D perhaps matching TRBD2 (5 bases). Germline assignment: CDR1 SSHAT and CDR2 FNYEAQ (reference sequence). There are 13 residues in the CDR3. The CDR3 protein is CASSLEFGKTQYF. CDR3 DNA sequence: TGTGCTAGCAGCTTAGAGTTCGGGAAGACCCAGTACTTC. The complete variable domain, with remaining parts taken from reference TRBV7-7 and TRBJ2-5, reads GAGVSQSPRYKVTKRGQDVTLRCDPISSHATLYWYQQALGQGPEFLTYFNYEAQPDKSGLPSDRFSAERPEGSISTLTIQRTEQRDSAMYRCASSLEFGKTQYFGPGTRLLVL.

The V call is TRBV18, the J call TRBJ2-7; TRBD2 agrees at 9 bases. Trimming removed 4 bases from V and 0 bases from J; junction bases left unmatched: 4. Germline loops: CDR1 KGHSH, CDR2 LQKENI. CDR3 length: 15 amino acids. The CDR3 DNA is TGTGCCAGCTCACGTAGCGGGAGTGTCTCCTACGAGCAGTACTTC. Translation: CASSRSGSVSYEQYF.

This clonotype occurred a few times. The chain is built from TRBV6-5 and TRBJ2-3, with 12 bases matching TRBD2. The V segment lost 4 bases and the J segment 0 bases; nucleotides outside the gene matches: 11. Per the germline V gene, CDR1 is MNHEY and CDR2 is SVGAGI. The CDR3 is made up of 19 amino acids. In DNA, the CDR3 is TGTGCCAGCAGTTTTAAATACGGGACTAGCGGGCCCAGCACAGATACGCAGTATTTT. It translates to CASSFKYGTSGPSTDTQYF.

The J gene is TRBJ1-1, the V gene TRBV10-1; D not resolved. From germline, CDR1 is WNHNN and CDR2 SYGVQD (reference sequence). This CDR3 is 14 amino acids long. Trimming cost V 0 bases and J 2 bases, with 7 bases left between them. In DNA, the CDR3 is TGCGCCAGCAGTGAGTCGACTGGAAACACTGAAGCTTTCTTT. This gives the protein CASSESTGNTEAFF.

This chain links TRBV12-3 or TRBV12-4 with TRBJ1-1; 9 positions agree with TRBD1. The J segment lost 8 bases and the V segment lost 6 bases, leaving 4 bases of the junction unmatched. This CDR3 is built from 12 residues. CDR3 DNA: TGTGCCAGCAGCGAGGGGACAGGGGAAGCTTTCTTT. Translated: CASSEGTGEAFF.

Remarks on this clonotype: At one boundary the junction diverges from the germline segment, which might be a read error. This chain joins TRBV12-3 or TRBV12-4 and TRBJ2-1; 8 nucleotides align to TRBD1. The CDR3 runs to 15 residues. The CDR3 reads CASSFTDRGGNGQFF. CDR3 nucleotide sequence: TGTGCCAGCAGTTTCACAGACAGGGGTGGCAATGGGCAGTTCTTC.

This clonotype was seen only a few times. This chain links TRBV20-1 with TRBJ2-3; D not resolved. Trimming removed 8 bases from V and 0 bases from J, with 15 bases in between. The germline V gene encodes CDR1 DFQATT and CDR2 SNEGSKA (reference sequence). This CDR3 comprises 14 residues. The CDR3 region is CSTHAITSTDTQYF. For the CDR3, the DNA is TGCAGTACCCACGCGATTACTAGCACAGATACGCAGTATTTT.

The V call is TRBV12-3 or TRBV12-4, the J call TRBJ2-1, with unresolved D. Trimming took 5 bases from V and 7 from J, leaving 12 bases between them. The CDR3 runs to 13 residues. CDR3 bases: TGTGCCAGCAGTGTTCTCCAGCGTAATGAGCAGTTCTTC. This sequence encodes CASSVLQRNEQFF.

This clonotype was counted a few times. The chain carries TRBV3-1 and TRBJ2-6; D is ambiguous. Trimming removed 2 bases at V and 0 bases at J, with 8 bases between. The CDR3 spans 16 residues. CDR1 and CDR2 from the germline V gene are LGHDT and YNNKEL (reference sequence). CDR3 DNA: TGTGCCAGCAGCCAATTAGTAACCTCTGGGGCCAACGTCCTGACTTTC. This encodes CASSQLVTSGANVLTF.

V usage is TRBV7-9 and J usage is TRBJ2-7; no clear D gene. V lost 2 bases, J lost 0 bases, and 17 bases lay in between. Germline assignment: CDR1 SEHNR and CDR2 FQNEAQ (reference sequence). This CDR3 has 17 amino acids. CDR3 DNA sequence: TGTGCCAGCAGCTTAAGTGCCTCCAGGTGGAACTCCTACGAGCAGTACTTC. Translated: CASSLSASRWNSYEQYF.

This clonotype showed up just a few times. The chain employs TRBV28 and TRBJ2-1; TRBD2 agrees at 7 bases. The CDR3 has 14 amino acids. The junction had 1 base not matched to a gene; V was cut back by 5 bases and J by 0 bases. Looked up from germline, CDR1 is MDHEN and CDR2 is SYDVKM. The CDR3 sequence is CASSRDYSYNEQFF. The DNA for the CDR3 is TGTGCCAGCAGTCGGGACTACTCCTACAATGAGCAGTTCTTC.

This clonotype appeared a single time. The chain joins TRBV6-2 or TRBV6-3 to TRBJ1-6; D remains unclear. The germline V and J ends were trimmed by 4 bases and 7 bases, with 8 bases remaining between them. CDR1 is MNHEY and CDR2 is SVGEGT in the germline V gene. The CDR3 is 13 residues long. As DNA, the CDR3 is TGTGCCAGCAGTTGGTTGGAGAATTCACCCCTCCACTTT. It specifies CASSWLENSPLHF.

V and J are TRBV6-6 and TRBJ2-4; perhaps TRBD1 as D (5 bases). The end of the DNA aligns better with TRBJ2-7, so the J call may be wrong. The CDR3 extends over 13 amino acids. Germline V gene sequence: CDR1 MNHNY, CDR2 SVGAGI (reference sequence). CDR3: CASRGAGPYEQYF. The DNA for the CDR3 is TGTGCCAGCAGAGGGGCAGGGCCCTACGAGCAGTACTTC.

V is TRBV6-5 and J is TRBJ2-1; D could derive from TRBD1 or TRBD2 (5 bases each). The germline V gene has CDR1 MNHEY and CDR2 SVGAGI. Trimming left V 11 bases short and J 8 bases short, with 16 bases between. This CDR3 region has 12 residues. The CDR3 sequence is CACKSGLDEQFF. CDR3 DNA sequence: TGTGCCTGCAAGTCGGGGCTCGATGAGCAGTTCTTC.

The sample holds a few counts of this clonotype. The chain recombines TRBV6-1 with TRBJ1-2; unclear D gene. The CDR3 is 13 residues long. V lost 1 base and J lost 8, with 11 bases in between. CDR1 is MNHNS and CDR2 is SASEGT in the germline V gene. For the CDR3, the DNA is TGTGCCAGCAGTGAAGTATCCGTTGGCGGCTACACCTTC. Translation: CASSEVSVGGYTF.

The V and J genes are TRBV20-1 and TRBJ2-3; 13 bases agree with TRBD2. Germline V gene lookup returns CDR1 DFQATT and CDR2 SNEGSKA (reference sequence). CDR3 length: 21 amino acids. Trimming removed 3 bases from V and 6 bases from J; junction bases left unmatched: 24. The CDR3 here is CSASPRGPGLAGTSSRDTQYF. The DNA for the CDR3 is TGCAGTGCTAGCCCCCGAGGGCCGGGACTAGCGGGAACATCGTCTCGGGATACGCAGTATTTT.

The chain uses TRBV10-3 and TRBJ1-1; 9 bases are shared with TRBD1. Germline lookup yields CDR1 ENHRY and CDR2 SYGVKD. The CDR3 spans 15 residues. Trimming at V came to 3 bases and at J to 4 bases, leaving 6 bases not matched to a gene. The CDR3 DNA is TGTGCCATCAGTGATTACGACAGGGGGATCACTGAAGCTTTCTTT. It specifies CAISDYDRGITEAFF.

This clonotype was seen only once. The rearrangement links TRBV29-1 to TRBJ2-6, with D unresolved. Germline V gene sequence: CDR1 SQVTM, CDR2 ANQGSEA. V was clipped by 4 bases and J by 0 bases, with 7 bases between them. This CDR3 is built from 14 residues. This CDR3 reads CSVVGVSGANVLTF. The DNA for the CDR3 is TGCAGCGTTGTTGGGGTCTCTGGGGCCAACGTCCTGACTTTC.

V and J are TRBV7-2 and TRBJ2-1; the D is unclear. The CDR3 is made up of 13 amino acids. V was cut by 5 bases and J by 8 bases, with 13 bases left in between. CDR1 and CDR2 (germline): SGHTA, FQGNSA. The CDR3: CASSLQGWDEQFF. In DNA, the CDR3 is TGTGCCAGCAGCCTACAAGGTTGGGATGAGCAGTTCTTC.